This is a list of T cell receptor beta chains from one sample in a study of blood T cell repertoires in COVID-19. The repertoire was sequenced with immunoSEQ multiplex PCR; TCRdb's copy has only in-frame clones and lacks some. The table has under 30,000 clones, about nine tenths seen once. Sequenced sample: peripheral blood. The receptors were gathered from a woman older than 75 with active or convalescent COVID-19. The CDR3 runs from the conserved cysteine through the conserved F or W. A D gene is named only where the DNA matches it firmly. Expanded clones are given a class, and other clones once, few, many or no size at all.

v_call	j_call	clone_size	d_call	cdr3_aa	cdr3_nt
TRBV11-2	TRBJ2-2	NA	NA	CASSLDLKRKEAGELFF	TGTGCCAGCAGCTTAGATCTTAAGCGGAAGGAAGCCGGGGAGCTGTTTTTT
TRBV14	TRBJ2-3	NA	NA	CASSQDLGSTQYF	TGTGCCAGCAGCCAAGATCTGGGCTCTACGCAGTATTTT
TRBV28	TRBJ2-7	NA	NA	CASSLSPTPGQYEQYF	TGTGCCAGCAGTTTATCTCCGACACCAGGACAATACGAGCAGTACTTC
TRBV19	TRBJ2-5	NA	TRBD1	CASRGQGRETQYF	TGTGCCAGTAGAGGACAGGGTAGGGAGACCCAGTACTTC
TRBV19	TRBJ1-2	NA	NA	CASSIGVQRDGYGYTF	TGTGCCAGTAGTATAGGGGTACAGAGGGATGGGTATGGCTACACCTTC
TRBV19	TRBJ1-3	NA	NA	CASSITQGTGNTIYF	TGTGCCAGTAGTATTACACAGGGTACGGGAAACACCATATATTTT
TRBV10-3	TRBJ1-2	NA	NA	CAISTGLFGRANYGYTF	TGTGCCATCAGCACTGGGCTCTTTGGGCGAGCTAACTATGGCTACACCTTC
TRBV9	TRBJ2-5	once	TRBD2	CASSVGALAGGMRETQYF	TGTGCCAGCAGCGTGGGGGCACTAGCGGGAGGGATGAGAGAGACCCAGTACTTC
TRBV6-5	TRBJ1-3	NA	NA	CASSYSATGGNTIYF	TGTGCCAGCAGTTACTCCGCTACAGGGGGAAACACCATATATTTT
TRBV5-1	TRBJ1-2	NA	NA	CASSSGGGAGGYTF	TGCGCCAGCAGCAGCGGAGGGGGGGCTGGCGGCTACACCTTC
TRBV5-5	TRBJ2-7	NA	NA	CASSLESGPYEQYF	TGTGCCAGCAGCTTGGAGTCAGGGCCCTACGAGCAGTACTTC
TRBV24-1	TRBJ2-1	NA	TRBD2	CATSDFAGGPWNEQFF	TGTGCCACCAGTGATTTTGCGGGAGGGCCGTGGAATGAGCAGTTCTTC
TRBV7-3	TRBJ1-1	NA	TRBD1	CASSLTGGRTGNTEAFF	TGTGCCAGCAGCTTAACCGGCGGACGGACAGGGAACACTGAAGCTTTCTTT
TRBV5-1	TRBJ1-1	few	NA	CASSGPQGYGGNTEAFF	TGCGCCAGCAGCGGTCCACAGGGTTACGGTGGGAACACTGAAGCTTTCTTT
TRBV4-1	TRBJ2-5	NA	NA	CASSQVEGGTQYF	TGCGCCAGCAGCCAAGTTGAGGGCGGGACCCAGTACTTC
TRBV5-6	TRBJ2-7	NA	NA	CASRDSAGPNLEQYF	TGTGCCAGCCGAGATTCGGCGGGGCCTAATCTCGAGCAGTACTTC
TRBV7-5	TRBJ1-1	NA	NA	CARSLEVADKGWGTEAFF	TGTGCCAGAAGCTTAGAGGTAGCGGACAAGGGTTGGGGGACTGAAGCTTTCTTT
TRBV11-2	TRBJ2-1	NA	TRBD2	CASSPGLDYEQFF	TGTGCCAGCAGCCCCGGACTAGACTACGAGCAGTTCTTC
TRBV11-1	TRBJ1-2	NA	NA	CASSPGHGANYGYTF	TGTGCCAGCAGCCCGGGACACGGAGCTAACTATGGCTACACCTTC
TRBV10-3	TRBJ2-7	NA	NA	CAISQDSYYEQYF	TGTGCCATCAGTCAGGACAGCTACTACGAGCAGTACTTC
TRBV12-5	TRBJ1-1	NA	TRBD1	CASGHTGGTEAFF	TGTGCTAGTGGTCATACAGGGGGCACTGAAGCTTTCTTT
TRBV3-1/TRBV3-2	TRBJ1-1	NA	NA	CASSRTGTMGTEAFF	TGTGCCAGCAGCCGAACAGGGACTATGGGCACTGAAGCTTTCTTT
TRBV3-1/TRBV3-2	TRBJ2-7	NA	NA	CASSQDGRASYEQYF	TGTGCCAGCAGCCAAGATGGCAGGGCGAGCTACGAGCAGTACTTC
TRBV7-9	TRBJ1-4	NA	TRBD1	CASSPGQTPTDKLFF	TGTGCCAGCAGCCCGGGACAGACGCCGACCGATAAACTGTTTTTT
TRBV15	TRBJ2-7	NA	TRBD2	CATSRVVGLAVDEQYF	TGTGCCACCAGCAGAGTGGTCGGACTAGCGGTGGACGAGCAGTACTTC
TRBV6-1	TRBJ1-1	NA	NA	CASSELGQGNTEAFF	TGTGCCAGCAGTGAATTAGGTCAGGGGAACACTGAAGCTTTCTTT
TRBV2	TRBJ2-1	NA	TRBD2	CASSRRGAGGPYFYNEQFF	TGTGCCAGCAGTAGGCGCGGGGCGGGAGGGCCTTATTTCTACAATGAGCAGTTCTTC
TRBV19	TRBJ1-1	NA	NA	CASTLWGGTEAFF	TGTGCCAGTACCCTGTGGGGAGGCACTGAAGCTTTCTTT
TRBV5-1	TRBJ2-2	NA	NA	CASSLGHRDKNTGELFF	TGCGCCAGCAGCTTGGGCCACCGGGACAAAAACACCGGGGAGCTGTTTTTT
TRBV6-5	TRBJ1-5	NA	NA	CASRRTEYSNQPQHF	TGTGCCAGCAGGCGTACAGAGTATAGCAATCAGCCCCAGCATTTT